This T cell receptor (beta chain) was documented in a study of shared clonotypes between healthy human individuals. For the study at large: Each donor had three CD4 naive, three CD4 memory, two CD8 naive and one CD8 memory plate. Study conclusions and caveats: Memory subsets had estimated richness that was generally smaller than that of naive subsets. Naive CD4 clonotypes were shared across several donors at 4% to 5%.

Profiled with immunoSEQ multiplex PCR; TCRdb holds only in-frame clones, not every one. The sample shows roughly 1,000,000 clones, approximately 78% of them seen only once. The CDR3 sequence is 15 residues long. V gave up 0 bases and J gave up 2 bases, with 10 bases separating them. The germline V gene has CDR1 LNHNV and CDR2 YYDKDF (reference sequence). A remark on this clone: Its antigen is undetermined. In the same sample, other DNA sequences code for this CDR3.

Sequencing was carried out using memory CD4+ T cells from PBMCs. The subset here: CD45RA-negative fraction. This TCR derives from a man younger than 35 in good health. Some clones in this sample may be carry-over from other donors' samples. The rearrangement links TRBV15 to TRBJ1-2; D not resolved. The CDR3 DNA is TGTGCCACCAGCAGAGATCGAGCGGGGAACTATGGCTACACCTTC. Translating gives CATSRDRAGNYGYTF.